A single sample is the source of the 4 T cell receptor beta chains below, sequenced in a study of T cell responses to AZD1222 COVID-19 vaccine. Clones were sequenced by immunoSEQ multiplex PCR, and TCRdb holds only the in-frame ones, with some missing. The sample consists of roughly 40,000 clones, about 90% of them appearing once. Specimen: peripheral blood, collected 28 days after the second dose of the MenACWY control vaccine. These receptors were obtained from an adult who received the MenACWY meningococcal vaccine as a control.

This sequence joins TRBV5-1 and TRBJ2-3, with TRBD2 identical over 11 bases. The CDR3 length is 15 residues. After removal of 4 bases from V and 5 bases from J, the junction contained 6 bases not matched to a gene. Germline V CDR1 and CDR2: SGHRS, YFSETQ. Written as DNA, the CDR3 is TGCGCCAGCAGCCCTAGCGGGAGGTGGGTAGATACGCAGTATTTT. The encoded protein is CASSPSGRWVDTQYF.

V gene TRBV9 combines with J gene TRBJ2-7; TRBD1 is a possible D gene (6 bases). Germline V gene sequence: CDR1 SGDLS, CDR2 YYNGEE. CDR3 length equals 14 residues. Trimming took 4 bases from V and 1 from J, leaving 12 bases between them. CDR3 bases: TGTGCCAGCAGCTACAGGGCACAATCCTACGAGCAGTACTTC. It translates to CASSYRAQSYEQYF.

The chain uses TRBV28 and TRBJ1-4; no clear D. Germline CDR1 MDHEN, CDR2 SYDVKM. V lost 2 bases and J lost 6, with 19 bases in between. The CDR3 runs to 17 residues. The CDR3 protein is CASSLNFGGVGDEKLFF. As DNA, the CDR3 is TGTGCCAGCAGTTTAAATTTTGGCGGGGTGGGTGATGAAAAACTGTTTTTT.

The rearrangement joins TRBV30 to TRBJ2-7; 7 bases are shared with TRBD2. The CDR3 sequence is 14 residues long. V was clipped by 0 bases and J by 3 bases; unmatched bases: 5. The germline gives CDR1 GTSNPN, CDR2 SVGIG (reference sequence). The CDR3 reads CAWSVLAGNYEQYF. CDR3 DNA: TGTGCCTGGAGTGTTTTAGCGGGTAACTACGAGCAGTACTTC.